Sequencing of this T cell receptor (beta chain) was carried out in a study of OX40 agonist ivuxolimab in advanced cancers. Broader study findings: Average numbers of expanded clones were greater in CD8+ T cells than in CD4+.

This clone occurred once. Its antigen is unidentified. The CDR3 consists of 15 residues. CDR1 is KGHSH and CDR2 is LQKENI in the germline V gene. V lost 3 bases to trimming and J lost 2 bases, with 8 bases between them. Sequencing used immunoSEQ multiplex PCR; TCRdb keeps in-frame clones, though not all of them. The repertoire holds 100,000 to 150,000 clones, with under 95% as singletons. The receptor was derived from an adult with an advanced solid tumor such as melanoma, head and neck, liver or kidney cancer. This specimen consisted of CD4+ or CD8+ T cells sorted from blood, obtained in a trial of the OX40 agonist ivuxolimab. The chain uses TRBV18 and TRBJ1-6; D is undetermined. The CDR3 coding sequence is TGTGCCAGCTCACCCGACCGGACCTATAATTCACCCCTCCACTTT. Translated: CASSPDRTYNSPLHF.